This is a list of T cell receptor beta chains from one sample in a study of cytomegalovirus exposure and HLA in healthy donors. Sequencing used immunoSEQ multiplex PCR; TCRdb keeps in-frame clones, though not all of them. The sample lists around 94,000 clones; over 50% were seen once. The specimen sequenced was PBMCs. All receptors come from a young man in good health and CMV-seronegative. The CDR3 runs from the conserved cysteine through the conserved F or W. D genes are given only for firm matches. Expanded clones are given a class, and other clones once, few, many or no size at all.

J: TRBJ2-7; V: TRBV11-3; size: few; D: -; DNA: TGTGCCAGCAGCTTAGGGGCAGGGATTCCCTACGAGCAGTACTTC; CDR3: CASSLGAGIPYEQYF
J: TRBJ1-1; V: TRBV11-3; size: few; D: -; DNA: TGTGCCAGCAGCCAGGCATATGGCACTGAAGCTTTCTTT; CDR3: CASSQAYGTEAFF
J: TRBJ2-7; V: TRBV27; size: -; D: -; DNA: TGTGCCAGCAGTTTTCGACAGGATATCCACGAGCAGTACTTC; CDR3: CASSFRQDIHEQYF
J: TRBJ2-3; V: TRBV7-2; size: -; D: TRBD2; DNA: TGTGCTTCGAGGGGCCAACTAGCGGGGGGGCCAGTGACAGATACGCAGTATTTT; CDR3: CASRGQLAGGPVTDTQYF
J: TRBJ2-4; V: TRBV9; size: -; D: -; DNA: TGTGCCAGCAGCGTAGGGCCCGCCCAAAACATTCAGTACTTC; CDR3: CASSVGPAQNIQYF
J: TRBJ1-5; V: TRBV7-9; size: few; D: -; DNA: TGTGCCAGCAGCTTAGACAGCTATAGCAATCAGCCCCAGCATTTT; CDR3: CASSLDSYSNQPQHF
J: TRBJ2-6; V: TRBV7-8; size: once; D: -; DNA: TGTGCCAGCAGCTTAAGGGGCCGGAGATCTGGGGCCAACGTCCTGACTTTC; CDR3: CASSLRGRRSGANVLTF
J: TRBJ1-5; V: TRBV5-1; size: -; D: -; DNA: TGCGCCAGCAGCTTGGACGGAGGGGCCTATCAGCCCCAGCATTTT; CDR3: CASSLDGGAYQPQHF
J: TRBJ2-3; V: TRBV15; size: -; D: -; DNA: TGTGCCACCAGCAGAGGCGGGGCTCAGGCAGATACGCAGTATTTT; CDR3: CATSRGGAQADTQYF
J: TRBJ2-1; V: TRBV6-6; size: -; D: -; DNA: TGTGCCAGCAGAGCAGGGGTCACCTACAATGAGCAGTTCTTC; CDR3: CASRAGVTYNEQFF
J: TRBJ2-3; V: TRBV6-6; size: -; D: -; DNA: TGTGCCAGCAGTTTTGGACTCGCTAGCACAGATACGCAGTATTTT; CDR3: CASSFGLASTDTQYF
J: TRBJ2-7; V: TRBV28; size: -; D: TRBD2; DNA: TGTGCCAGCAGTTTGTTGAGCGGGAGTTACGAGCAGTACTTC; CDR3: CASSLLSGSYEQYF
J: TRBJ2-1; V: TRBV7-8; size: -; D: -; DNA: TGTGCCAGCAGCGTAATAGGACTTAGGCGGTACAATGAGCAGTTCTTC; CDR3: CASSVIGLRRYNEQFF
J: TRBJ1-3; V: TRBV11-2; size: few; D: -; DNA: TGTGCCAGCAGCCCCGCGGGAAACCCCTCTGGAAACACCATATATTTT; CDR3: CASSPAGNPSGNTIYF
J: TRBJ2-5; V: TRBV12-5; size: -; D: TRBD1; DNA: TGTGCTAGTGGTTTGTTTACAGGGGGCCAAGAGACCCAGTACTTC; CDR3: CASGLFTGGQETQYF
J: TRBJ1-5; V: TRBV19; size: -; D: -; DNA: TGTGCCAGTAGTATTGCCGGGCCCCAGCATTTT; CDR3: CASSIAGPQHF
J: TRBJ1-1; V: TRBV7-2; size: -; D: -; DNA: TGTGCCAGCAGCTTAGCGACTCGCACTGAAGCTTTCTTT; CDR3: CASSLATRTEAFF
J: TRBJ1-5; V: TRBV2; size: -; D: -; DNA: TGTGCCAGCAGTACAACCATCAATCAGCCCCAGCATTTT; CDR3: CASSTTINQPQHF
J: TRBJ2-2; V: TRBV2; size: few; D: -; DNA: TGTGCCAGCAGTGGGCGCGGAGACAGGGGGGAGCTGTTTTTT; CDR3: CASSGRGDRGELFF
J: TRBJ2-7; V: TRBV6-5; size: few; D: -; DNA: TGTGCCAGCACCCGGACAGCTAGCTACGAGCAGTACTTC; CDR3: CASTRTASYEQYF
J: TRBJ1-1; V: TRBV6-4; size: -; D: TRBD1; DNA: TGTGCCAGCACCAACGGGGGGACAGGGAACACTGAAGCTTTCTTT; CDR3: CASTNGGTGNTEAFF
J: TRBJ2-3; V: TRBV19; size: -; D: TRBD2; DNA: TGTGCCACCGGGGGGGGGCCCAGCCAGGATACGCAGTATTTT; CDR3: CATGGGPSQDTQYF
J: TRBJ1-4; V: TRBV7-3; size: -; D: TRBD1; DNA: TGTGCCAGCAGCGCAACCGGGACAGGGAGCGAAAAACTGTTTTTT; CDR3: CASSATGTGSEKLFF
J: TRBJ1-2; V: TRBV7-9; size: -; D: -; DNA: TGTGCCAGCAGCTTATCCAGGGACTTATATGGCTACACCTTC; CDR3: CASSLSRDLYGYTF
J: TRBJ2-1; V: TRBV28; size: once; D: TRBD2; DNA: TGTGCCAGCAGTTCCCTCGCGGGAGGCCCCTACAATGAGCAGTTCTTC; CDR3: CASSSLAGGPYNEQFF
J: TRBJ2-3; V: TRBV7-3; size: -; D: TRBD2; DNA: TGTGCCAGTCAAAGCGGGAGTGGGGCGGATACGCAGTATTTT; CDR3: CASQSGSGADTQYF
J: TRBJ2-7; V: TRBV6-5; size: -; D: -; DNA: TGTGCCAGCAGTTACTCGCAGGCGACCCAAGGCTACGAGCAGTACTTC; CDR3: CASSYSQATQGYEQYF
J: TRBJ2-7; V: TRBV7-3; size: once; D: -; DNA: TGTGCCAGCAGCTTAAATGGTGGGAGCTCCTACGAGCAGTACTTC; CDR3: CASSLNGGSSYEQYF
J: TRBJ2-5; V: TRBV18; size: -; D: -; DNA: TGTGCCAGCTCACCGGCTGCCCGAGAGACCCAGTACTTC; CDR3: CASSPAARETQYF
J: TRBJ2-1; V: TRBV7-2; size: -; D: TRBD2; DNA: TGTGCCAGCAGCCAACGACTAGCGTCCAATGAGCAGTTCTTC; CDR3: CASSQRLASNEQFF
J: TRBJ2-7; V: TRBV2; size: -; D: TRBD2; DNA: TGTGCCAGCAGGTTCAGACTAGCGGTGGACTCTGGGCAGTACTTC; CDR3: CASRFRLAVDSGQYF
J: TRBJ2-3; V: TRBV5-1; size: -; D: -; DNA: TGCGCCAGCAGAATGACCGAGCGCGATACGCAGTATTTT; CDR3: CASRMTERDTQYF
J: TRBJ1-3; V: TRBV6-1; size: -; D: -; DNA: TGTGCCAGTAACAGTCTCCCCTCTGGAAACACCATATATTTT; CDR3: CASNSLPSGNTIYF
J: TRBJ2-2; V: TRBV20-1; size: -; D: -; DNA: TGCAGTGCTCGGGACAACGGGGAGCTGTTTTTT; CDR3: CSARDNGELFF
J: TRBJ1-2; V: TRBV7-8; size: few; D: -; DNA: TGTGCCAGCAGCTTAGTAATCCGGCAGGTCTCAAACTATGGCTACACCTTC; CDR3: CASSLVIRQVSNYGYTF
J: TRBJ1-4; V: TRBV7-8; size: -; D: -; DNA: TGTGCCAGCAGCTTCGGGGGGGGCAGTGAAAAACTGTTTTTT; CDR3: CASSFGGGSEKLFF
J: TRBJ2-3; V: TRBV6-5; size: -; D: TRBD2; DNA: TGTGCCAGCAGTAGGGGTAGCGGGGGGATAGATACGCAGTATTTT; CDR3: CASSRGSGGIDTQYF
J: TRBJ2-1; V: TRBV29-1; size: -; D: TRBD2; DNA: TGCAGCTCGGCCCATTGGACTAGCGGGGACAATGAGCAGTTCTTC; CDR3: CSSAHWTSGDNEQFF
J: TRBJ2-7; V: TRBV15; size: -; D: -; DNA: TGTGCCACCAGCAGAGATCTTGGAGGGCACCGTACGGGAGAGCAGTACTTC; CDR3: CATSRDLGGHRTGEQYF
J: TRBJ1-3; V: TRBV4-1; size: few; D: -; DNA: TGCGCCAGCAGCCGGGACACCTTAAGCTCTGGAAACACCATATATTTT; CDR3: CASSRDTLSSGNTIYF
J: TRBJ1-1; V: TRBV14; size: -; D: -; DNA: TGTGCCAGCAGCTACCGGACAGTATTCACTGAAGCTTTCTTT; CDR3: CASSYRTVFTEAFF
J: TRBJ2-1; V: TRBV9; size: -; D: TRBD2; DNA: TGTGCCAGCAGCGTAGTAGGAGCGGGGGGGCCTGGGGAGCAGTTCTTC; CDR3: CASSVVGAGGPGEQFF
J: TRBJ1-5; V: TRBV7-8; size: -; D: TRBD1; DNA: TGTGCCAGCAGCTTGGACAGGGGGCAGAGCAATCAGCCCCAGCATTTT; CDR3: CASSLDRGQSNQPQHF
J: TRBJ1-4; V: TRBV5-6; size: -; D: -; DNA: TGTGCCAGCAGCTCCGGCGGGAGTGAAAAACTGTTTTTT; CDR3: CASSSGGSEKLFF
J: TRBJ2-1; V: TRBV15; size: -; D: -; DNA: TGTGCCACCACCACAGCGGAGGGCCCCAATGAGCAGTTCTTC; CDR3: CATTTAEGPNEQFF
J: TRBJ1-5; V: TRBV19; size: -; D: -; DNA: TGTGCCAGTAGACCGGGTACGGGGGGCTTGGAGCCCCAGCATTTT; CDR3: CASRPGTGGLEPQHF